This TCR beta chain came from a study of radiation and T cells in renal cell carcinoma. Produced via immunoSEQ multiplex PCR; TCRdb's table is partial and in-frame only. Of some 50,000 clones listed, about 83% are singletons. The time point is: baseline pretreatment blood. This sample's treatment: 15 Gy SBRT to primary tumor, nephrectomy 4 weeks later. Trimming removed 3 bases at V and 0 bases at J, with 8 bases between. This CDR3 spans 15 amino acids. CDR1 and CDR2 (germline): SEHNR, FQNEAQ (reference sequence). This rearrangement joins TRBV7-9 to TRBJ2-2; D ambiguous. Source: blood, taken from a patient whose treatment included radiotherapy and nephrectomy. The receptor's source is a woman in her 70s with renal cell carcinoma. CDR3 coding DNA: TGTGCCAGCAGCTTCGGTGGGACGAACACCGGGGAGCTGTTTTTT. Translated: CASSFGGTNTGELFF.